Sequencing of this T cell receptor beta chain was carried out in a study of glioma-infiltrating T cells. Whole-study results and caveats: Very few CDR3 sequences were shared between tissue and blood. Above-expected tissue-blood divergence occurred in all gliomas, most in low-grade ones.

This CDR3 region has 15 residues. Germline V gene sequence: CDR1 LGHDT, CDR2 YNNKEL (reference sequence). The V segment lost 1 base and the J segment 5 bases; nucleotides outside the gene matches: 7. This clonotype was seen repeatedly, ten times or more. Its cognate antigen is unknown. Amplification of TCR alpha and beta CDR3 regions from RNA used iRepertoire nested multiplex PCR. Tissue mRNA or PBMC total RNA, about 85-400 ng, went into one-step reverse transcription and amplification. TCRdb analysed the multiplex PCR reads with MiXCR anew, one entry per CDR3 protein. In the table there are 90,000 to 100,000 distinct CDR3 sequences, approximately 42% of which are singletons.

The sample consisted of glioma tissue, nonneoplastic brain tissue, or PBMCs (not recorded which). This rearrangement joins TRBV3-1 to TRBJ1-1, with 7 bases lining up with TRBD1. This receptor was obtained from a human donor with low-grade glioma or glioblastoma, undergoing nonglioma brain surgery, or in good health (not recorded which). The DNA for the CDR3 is TGTGCCAGCAGCCAAGTGGCAGGGGGTTGGACTGAAGCTTTCTTT. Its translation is CASSQVAGGWTEAFF. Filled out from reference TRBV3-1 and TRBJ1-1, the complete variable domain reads DTAVSQTPKYLVTQMGNDKSIKCEQNLGHDTMYWYKQDSKKFLKIMFSYNNKELIINETVPNRFSPKSPDKAHLNLHINSLELGDSAVYFCASSQVAGGWTEAFFGQGTRLTVV.